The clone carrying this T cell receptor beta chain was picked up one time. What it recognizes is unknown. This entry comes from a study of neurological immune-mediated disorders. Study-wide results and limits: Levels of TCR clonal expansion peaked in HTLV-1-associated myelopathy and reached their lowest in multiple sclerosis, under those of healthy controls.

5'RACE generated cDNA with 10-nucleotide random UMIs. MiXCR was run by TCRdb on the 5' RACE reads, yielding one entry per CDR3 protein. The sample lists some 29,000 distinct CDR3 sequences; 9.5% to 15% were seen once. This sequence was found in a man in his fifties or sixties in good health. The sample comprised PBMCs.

DNA for the CDR3: TGTGCCAGCAGTTCCGTGACAGGACCAGCTGAGCAGTACTTC. It codes for CASSSVTGPAEQYF. The chain carries TRBV27 and TRBJ2-7; a weak D match, TRBD1 (6 bases). Looked up from germline, CDR1 is MNHEY and CDR2 is SMNVEV (reference sequence). This CDR3 has 14 residues. Trimming stripped 4 bases from V and 7 bases from J, with 17 bases between.